The sequence of this TCR beta chain was determined in a study of technical replicates of blood from a handful of donors (TCRdb year 2017). The library was built by means of the immunoSEQ multiplex PCR assay. TCRdb took over this immuneACCESS table, retaining in-frame rearrangements with V and J assigned. Such tables are incomplete; in checked studies, under half of the missing clones stem from an unresolved V gene, and the remainder is unexplained. The sample table contains roughly 76,000 clones; only one count was recorded for around 94% of them. The ten largest account for approximately 0.25% of the sample. On this clone: Its antigen is currently not known. No quality values exist for individual bases; no much larger clone is one base distant.

The germline V gene (reference sequence) supplies CDR1 MNHEY and CDR2 SMNVEV. V is pared back by 0 bases and J by 7 bases, with 22 bases lying between the germline termini. The CDR3 goes from the cysteine to the phenylalanine over 19 residues. Just the 57-base CDR3 DNA is kept, in frame starting at base 1. The chain is assembled from TRBV27 and TRBJ1-6; TRBD1 is a possible D gene, resting on 6 matching bases. Sequencing was performed on T cells isolated from PBMCs. This sequence originates from a human donor in good health. The DNA sequence follows: TGTGCCAGCAGTTTATCGCTTCGTTCAGGGGTGGCCTTCAATTCACCCCTCCACTTT. It translates to CASSLSLRSGVAFNSPLHF.